Reported below is one T cell receptor beta chain. Its target is not known. Profiling relied on immunoSEQ multiplex PCR, and the TCRdb table lists in-frame clones only, not all of them. Here the sample spans 45,000 to 60,000 clones, 88% being singletons. The germline V and J ends were trimmed by 4 bases and 0 bases, with 16 bases remaining between them. This CDR3 region has 17 residues. The V gene's germline CDR1 is SGHTA and CDR2 FQGNSA. The time point was: peripheral blood 6 weeks after treatment start. These data are taken from a study of PD-L1 blockade in urothelial cancer. Across the whole study: The analyses of blood took place 3 weeks (second dose) and 6 weeks after treatment start. Blood samples contained a median approximately 140,000 T cells.

Study-wide points: Pretreatment blood TCR clonality under the median forecast improved survival.

The specimen comprised PBMCs, sampled around atezolizumab (anti-PD-L1) treatment. The J gene is TRBJ2-1, the V gene TRBV7-2, with D tentatively TRBD1 (7 bases). This TCR derives from a man aged 60-69 years with urothelial cancer. Written as DNA, the CDR3 is TGTGCCAGCAGCTGGGGGGACACAGGGGCCTCCTACAATGAGCAGTTCTTC. It is translated as CASSWGDTGASYNEQFF.